These T cell receptor beta chains were read from a single sample in a study of OX40 agonist ivuxolimab in advanced cancers. Data came from immunoSEQ multiplex PCR; TCRdb stores just in-frame clones and leaves some out. The data show 55,000 or so clones, less than 90% seen once. The sample consisted of CD4+ or CD8+ T cells sorted from blood, taken in a trial of the OX40 agonist ivuxolimab. Source of these receptors: an adult with an advanced solid tumor such as melanoma, head and neck, liver or kidney cancer. Both conserved end residues are trimmed from each CDR3.

cdr3_length,v_call,cdr3_aa
12,TRBV10-3,AISVTGTDYGYT
11,TRBV6-1,ASVQASGHEQF
14,TRBV2,ASSELRVPYNSPLH
16,TRBV7-3,ASSLKAGQGLAKNIQY
13,TRBV18,ASSQKTPTSSPLH
13,TRBV28,ASNSQGANTGELF
11,TRBV11-2,ASSLVPDSPLH
13,TRBV29-1,SVTGHTGTPYGYT
15,TRBV5-4,ASTSGTAGGAIYEQY
11,TRBV6-6,ASSRPGGNTIY
11,TRBV27,ASESSSAHTQY
15,TRBV2,ASRKTGGKVSNTEAF
11,TRBV30,AWSVYRVGGYT
13,TRBV5-6,ASSPGDRGFYGYT
10,TRBV6-5,ASHTNYGELF
14,TRBV7-2,ASSLIMSGGADTQY
14,TRBV27,ASSPTGLAGPREQY
13,TRBV6-6,ASSVGQVGNQPQH
10,TRBV2,ASSRGSYEQY
13,TRBV30,AWSVEGTNTGELF
13,TRBV7-2,ASSLVSRGQETQY
12,TRBV30,ACYCGGSGNTIY
14,TRBV7-2,ASSLVRTISGNTIY
13,TRBV10-3,AISYNQGDNSPLH
13,TRBV5-5,ASSLQGVSNQPQH
14,TRBV5-1,ASSPRTDFPAYEQY
13,TRBV27,ASSLMGGASYEQY
12,TRBV19,ASSLDRGNTEAF
8,TRBV29-1,SAGDYGYT
13,TRBV18,ASSLNRDRGAPQH
13,TRBV18,ASSPGTSGRNEQF
11,TRBV19,ASNSGGGNTIY
14,TRBV11-2,ASSLRQGAGGNTIY
10,TRBV29-1,SVGEASYGYT
13,TRBV18,ASSVGQLNTGELF
11,TRBV2,ASSWATDTEAF
13,TRBV28,ASSYPAGAGETQY
12,TRBV7-8,ASQGTGTLGGYT
13,TRBV5-1,ASSLAGDGTDTQY
13,TRBV11-2,ASRKTGGANQPQH
11,TRBV5-1,ASSPDRDYGYT
11,TRBV11-2,ASSPDRQYEQY
13,TRBV30,AWSGRALANEKLF
16,TRBV5-4,ASSLSQSGPTSNEKLF
14,TRBV27,ASSLQGASQSYGYT
12,TRBV5-4,ASSDPGQVDEQY
15,TRBV27,ASRRTAGTESSYEQY
12,TRBV6-5,ASRLDTSNTEAF
13,TRBV5-1,ASSLLAGFNSPLH
13,TRBV6-5,ASSVTGTGNLGQY
13,TRBV6-1,ASSSKSGTVTEAF
18,TRBV12-5,ASGLATGTVFYSGANVLT